This T cell receptor (beta chain) emerged from a study of response to subunit inactivated influenza vaccine. The CDR3 is made up of 17 amino acids. Unmatched junction bases numbered 13, after V lost 4 bases and J lost 6 bases. Per germline, CDR1 SGHAT and CDR2 FQDESV (reference sequence). Study-level results: Every seasonal influenza vaccination brings in few new T cells, the authors suggested.

A few counts support this clonotype. Antigen unknown. TCRdb itself ran the RT-PCR reads through MiXCR, one entry per CDR3 protein. Among 600,000 to 850,000 distinct CDR3 sequences, around 15% were seen once, and the ten largest hold 7.6%. This specimen consisted of PBMCs from blood, obtained approximately 15 days before vaccination. The TCR originated in a man aged 45-65 years who received an inactivated influenza vaccine. This rearrangement joins TRBV11-1 to TRBJ2-2; the match to TRBD2 covers 8 bases. CDR3 DNA sequence: TGTGCCAGCAGCTCGGGGGGGACGACACGCGGGGCCGGGGAGCTGTTTTTT. Its protein is CASSSGGTTRGAGELFF.